These T cell receptor beta chains were read from a single sample in a study of tumor and adjacent non-tumor tissue in lung cancer. TCRdb re-derived calls from the multiplex PCR reads in MiXCR, one entry per CDR3 protein. The data show approximately 79,000 distinct CDR3 sequences, about three fifths seen once. Sequences were obtained from lung tumor tissue. These receptors were collected from a man between 65 and 85 years old with non-small cell lung cancer. Each CDR3 is given with its conserved first and last residue. The D gene is left open where the match is weak. Part of the rows lack a size; the others show once, few, many or a class for expanded clones.

TRBV20-1	TRBJ2-3	TRBD2	many	CSAELRGASTDTQYF	TGCAGTGCGGAATTGCGGGGGGCGAGCACAGATACGCAGTATTTT
TRBV30	TRBJ2-3	TRBD2	NA	CAWSVGGSDARYF	TGTGCCTGGAGTGTGGGGGGGTCAGATGCGCGGTATTTT
TRBV20-1	TRBJ2-2	NA	NA	CSAGAGGSNTGELFF	TGCAGTGCTGGGGCGGGCGGATCGAACACCGGGGAGCTGTTTTTT
TRBV28	TRBJ2-1	NA	NA	CASSTTALEQFF	TGTGCCAGCAGCACGACAGCCCTAGAGCAGTTCTTC
TRBV10-2	TRBJ2-7	NA	NA	CASSDSGFYKQYF	TGCGCTAGCAGTGATTCAGGGTTCTACAAGCAGTACTTC
TRBV7-9	TRBJ2-7	NA	many	CASSLALQGRYEQYF	TGTGCCAGCAGCTTAGCGTTGCAGGGGAGGTACGAGCAGTACTTC
TRBV7-9	TRBJ2-7	NA	NA	CASSFGGQRRPYEQYF	TGTGCCAGCAGCTTTGGCGGACAGCGACGTCCCTACGAGCAGTACTTC
TRBV28	TRBJ2-3	TRBD2	few	CASRRQGGTDTQYF	TGTGCCAGCAGACGTCAGGGAGGGACAGATACGCAGTATTTT
TRBV20-1	TRBJ2-1	NA	few	CSARGGGRVAYNEQFF	TGCAGTGCTAGAGGAGGCGGCAGGGTCGCCTACAATGAGCAGTTCTTC
TRBV5-1	TRBJ1-3	TRBD1	NA	CASSLGDLTGVSGNTIYF	TGCGCCAGCAGCTTGGGGGACCTTACAGGGGTCAGTGGAAACACCATATATTTT
TRBV28	TRBJ1-4	TRBD1	many	CASSAGGRSEKLFF	TGTGCCAGCAGTGCAGGGGGCAGATCAGAAAAACTGTTTTTT
TRBV7-9	TRBJ1-4	NA	few	CASSLAATNEKLLF	TGTGCCAGCAGTCTGGCAGCAACTAATGAAAAACTGCTTTTT
TRBV5-1	TRBJ2-3	TRBD2	few	CASSPGGATDTQYF	TGCGCCAGCAGCCCCGGGGGGGCCACAGATACGCAGTATTTT
TRBV4-2	TRBJ2-3	TRBD2	once	CASSQVSQPPGTSGAGPGADTQYF	TGTGCCAGCAGCCAAGTTTCCCAACCTCCCGGGACTAGCGGGGCTGGGCCAGGGGCAGATACGCAGTATTTT
TRBV10-3	TRBJ2-1	NA	NA	CTSSPGPTYNEQFF	TGTACCAGCTCTCCCGGGCCAACCTATAATGAGCAGTTCTTC
TRBV7-8	TRBJ1-5	NA	NA	CVSRSGRTESRNQPQHF	TGTGTCAGCAGATCGGGTCGGACTGAGTCACGCAATCAGCCCCAGCATTTT
TRBV10-3	TRBJ2-3	NA	NA	CAIRSGSLDYQPQYF	TGTGCCATCAGATCGGGCTCCCTGGACTATCAGCCCCAGTATTTT
TRBV13	TRBJ1-5	NA	many	CASSPGRTDQPQHF	TGTGCCAGCAGCCCAGGCAGAACAGATCAGCCCCAGCATTTT
TRBV4-1	TRBJ1-1	TRBD1	NA	CASRQWPEDRVGENTEAFF	TGCGCCAGCAGGCAGTGGCCAGAGGACAGGGTAGGGGAGAACACTGAAGCTTTCTTT
TRBV11-1	TRBJ2-1	NA	NA	CASNPRTELDEQFF	TGTGCCAGCAACCCCCGGACAGAGCTGGATGAGCAGTTCTTC
TRBV6-5	TRBJ2-7	NA	NA	CSSSSAEVREQYF	TGTTCCAGCAGCAGCGCGGAGGTGCGGGAGCAGTACTTC
TRBV6-5	TRBJ2-2	TRBD2	NA	CASIRQLAGLDGELFF	TGTGCCAGCATACGGCAACTAGCGGGTCTAGACGGGGAGCTGTTTTTT
TRBV4-1	TRBJ2-7	NA	NA	CASSPEASYEQYF	TGCGCCAGCAGCCCCGAGGCCTCCTACGAGCAGTATTTC
TRBV6-1	TRBJ1-3	NA	NA	CAGRTTGLRRNTIYF	TGTGCCGGACGTACCACAGGTTTGAGGAGAAACACCATATATTTT
TRBV7-9	TRBJ1-2	NA	many	CASSYPSNYGYTF	TGTGCCAGCAGTTACCCCTCCAACTATGGCTACACCTTC
TRBV7-9	TRBJ1-1	NA	NA	CANSPPGRTEAFF	TGTGCCAACAGCCCACCAGGGAGGACTGAAGCTTTCTTT
TRBV29-1	TRBJ1-5	NA	many	CSVGGQSNQPQHF	TGCAGCGTTGGTGGACAGAGCAATCAGCCCCAGCATTTT
TRBV7-9	TRBJ2-7	NA	NA	CASSRECASYEQYF	TGTGCCAGCAGCCGCGAATGTGCCTCCTACGAGCAGTACTTC
TRBV6-1	TRBJ1-5	NA	many	CASSEGTRGNQPQHF	TGTGCCAGCAGTGAAGGGACGCGGGGCAATCAGCCCCAGCATTTT